This T cell receptor (beta chain) was recovered during a study of T cell responses to AZD1222 COVID-19 vaccine. About this clone itself: As yet, its antigen is unknown.

V was cut by 1 base and J by 10 bases, with 14 bases left in between. This CDR3 is 15 amino acids long. Germline assignment: CDR1 MNHNS and CDR2 SASEGT. Study-wide results and caveats: Clonal diversity was possibly underestimated, and white British individuals and females predominated among donors.

Clones were sequenced by immunoSEQ multiplex PCR, and TCRdb holds only the in-frame ones, with some missing. The data show around 110,000 clones, roughly 87% seen once. The source is an adult in good health. The material was peripheral blood, obtained on day 0 of AZD1222 vaccination. V gene TRBV6-1 combines with J gene TRBJ1-6; TRBD1 might be the D (6 bases). In nucleotides, the CDR3 is TGTGCCAGCAGTGAAGGCGGCCCGGGACACTCACCCCTCCACTTT. Translated, it gives CASSEGGPGHSPLHF.